This T cell receptor beta chain comes out of a study of OX40 agonist ivuxolimab in advanced cancers. In the study overall: People in dose escalation had one of these cancers: hepatocellular carcinoma, melanoma, renal cell or head and neck cancer. Partial responses were achieved by three patients, one with hepatocellular carcinoma and two with cutaneous melanoma.

Points from the study as a whole: Both CD4+ and CD8+ T cell populations in blood had undergone clonal expansion by week 6 at 0.1 to 3.0 mg/kg. Which antigen the expanded peripheral T cells recognized is unknown.

The germline CDR1 and CDR2 sequences are MDHEN and SYDVKM. The CDR3 is made up of 13 amino acids. Trimming removed 3 bases from V and 4 bases from J; junction bases left unmatched: 2. Turning to this clone: Antigen: not known.

Generated by immunoSEQ multiplex PCR, the TCRdb table keeps only in-frame clones and is missing some. The data show over 85,000 clones, about 85% seen once. This specimen consisted of CD4+ or CD8+ T cells sorted from blood, obtained in a trial of the OX40 agonist ivuxolimab. V is TRBV28 and J is TRBJ1-2; 7 positions agree with TRBD1. The sequence was collected from an adult with an advanced solid tumor such as melanoma, head and neck, liver or kidney cancer. Here the CDR3 DNA reads TGTGCCAGCAGTTTGACAGGGCCCTATGGCTACACCTTC. Translated, it gives CASSLTGPYGYTF.